Described below is a single T cell receptor (beta chain) sequence and its context. The length of the CDR3 is 13 residues. V lost 0 bases, J lost 5 bases, and 5 bases lay in between. Methods used by the authors: Amplification of reference gene primers was used by the study to estimate nucleated cell counts. Profiling relied on immunoSEQ multiplex PCR, and the TCRdb table lists in-frame clones only, not all of them. V, J and clone size derive from that table, while D and trimming were established from the DNA sequence. The data hold approximately 170,000 clones, with about nine tenths observed a single time. This sample is part of a study of blood T cell repertoires in COVID-19. Turning to the study itself: Whether acute or convalescent, the COVID-19 samples came from the United States, Italy and Spain. Sample material is recorded as cDNA or gDNA derived from T cells, B-cell-depleted T cells, or PBMCs.

The sequenced sample consisted of peripheral blood. This chain joins TRBV12-3 or TRBV12-4 and TRBJ2-1; D remains unclear. This receptor was taken from a man aged 18 to 35 who had recovered from COVID-19. CDR3 in DNA: TGTGCCAGCAGTTTAGCACTCGACAATGAGCAGTTCTTC. This translates into CASSLALDNEQFF.